Listed below are T cell receptor beta chains from one sample, sequenced in a study of T cells in Graves' hyperthyroidism and ophthalmopathy. TCRdb re-derived calls from the multiplex PCR reads in MiXCR, one entry per CDR3 protein. The data contain about 690,000 distinct CDR3 sequences, approximately 15% of them singletons. The sequencing sample was made of blood. The receptors shown here come from a man aged 50 or older with Graves' hyperthyroidism. CDR3s include the opening cysteine and the closing phenylalanine or tryptophan. Each record gives: CDR3 DNA, CDR3 protein, V gene, D gene, clone size, J gene. The D gene is left open where the match is weak. Where a row states a size, it is once, few, many or the class of an expanded clone; other rows omit it.

cdr3_nt: TGTGCCAGCAGCTTTCTAGCGGTAGAGACCCAGTACTTC
cdr3_aa: CASSFLAVETQYF
v_call: TRBV7-2
d_call: TRBD2
clone_size: many
j_call: TRBJ2-5

cdr3_nt: TGCAGTGCTCTTTCTAGCGGGAGCTCCTACGAGCAGTACTTC
cdr3_aa: CSALSSGSSYEQYF
v_call: TRBV20-1
d_call: TRBD2
clone_size: many
j_call: TRBJ2-7

cdr3_nt: TGTGCCAGCAGCCCGGGACGTACTAGCTCCTACGAGCAGTACTTC
cdr3_aa: CASSPGRTSSYEQYF
v_call: TRBV7-2
d_call: .
clone_size: many
j_call: TRBJ2-7

cdr3_nt: TGTGCCACCAGTGATTCCGTCCGGGCCGCGAACACCGGGGAGCTGTTTTTT
cdr3_aa: CATSDSVRAANTGELFF
v_call: TRBV24-1
d_call: .
clone_size: many
j_call: TRBJ2-2

cdr3_nt: TGTGCCAGCAGTCCGGATAACTATGGCTACACCTTC
cdr3_aa: CASSPDNYGYTF
v_call: TRBV12-3/TRBV12-4
d_call: .
clone_size: many
j_call: TRBJ1-2

cdr3_nt: TGTGCCATCAGCATCACAGGGGGGATTCAGCCCCAGCATTTT
cdr3_aa: CAISITGGIQPQHF
v_call: TRBV10-3
d_call: TRBD1
clone_size: .
j_call: TRBJ1-5

cdr3_nt: TGCGCCAGCAGGCCGACAGGCTCAGATACGCAGTATTTT
cdr3_aa: CASRPTGSDTQYF
v_call: TRBV5-1
d_call: .
clone_size: many
j_call: TRBJ2-3

cdr3_nt: TGTGCCAGCACAGGCACGGTGGGTTTTGGCTACACCTTC
cdr3_aa: CASTGTVGFGYTF
v_call: TRBV25-1
d_call: .
clone_size: .
j_call: TRBJ1-2

cdr3_nt: TGTGCCAGCAGAAGACAGGGGATGGGCAGGGAGCAGTACTTC
cdr3_aa: CASRRQGMGREQYF
v_call: TRBV28
d_call: TRBD1
clone_size: .
j_call: TRBJ2-7

cdr3_nt: TGCGCCAGCAGCTTTGAGGGCAGGAGCATGACTGAAGCTTTCTTT
cdr3_aa: CASSFEGRSMTEAFF
v_call: TRBV5-1
d_call: .
clone_size: few
j_call: TRBJ1-1

cdr3_nt: TGTGCCAGCAGCTTAGGTTCAGGGATCACAGATACGCAGTATTTT
cdr3_aa: CASSLGSGITDTQYF
v_call: TRBV5-8
d_call: .
clone_size: many
j_call: TRBJ2-3

cdr3_nt: TGCAGTGCCAGGCCGGACAGCCTTCACTACGAGCAGTACTTC
cdr3_aa: CSARPDSLHYEQYF
v_call: TRBV20-1
d_call: .
clone_size: .
j_call: TRBJ2-7

cdr3_nt: TGTGCCAGCAGCTTAGACAGGGGGAACAATCAGCCCCAGCATTTT
cdr3_aa: CASSLDRGNNQPQHF
v_call: TRBV11-2
d_call: TRBD1
clone_size: few
j_call: TRBJ1-5

cdr3_nt: TGCGCCAGCAGCGCCGGACTAGCGGGGGGTAAAGAGCAGTACTTC
cdr3_aa: CASSAGLAGGKEQYF
v_call: TRBV4-3
d_call: TRBD2
clone_size: .
j_call: TRBJ2-7

cdr3_nt: TGCAGTGCTAGAGATCTGGCAGGGGGTGGGGAGACCCAGTACTTC
cdr3_aa: CSARDLAGGGETQYF
v_call: TRBV20-1
d_call: TRBD1
clone_size: once
j_call: TRBJ2-5

cdr3_nt: TGCGCCAGCAGCTTGGATGCAGGGAACACTGAAGCTTTCTTT
cdr3_aa: CASSLDAGNTEAFF
v_call: TRBV5-1
d_call: .
clone_size: few
j_call: TRBJ1-1

cdr3_nt: TGTGCCAGCAGTTGGGGACAGGGGAGGTACTACGAGCAGTACTTC
cdr3_aa: CASSWGQGRYYEQYF
v_call: TRBV28
d_call: TRBD1
clone_size: many
j_call: TRBJ2-7

cdr3_nt: TGTGCCTGGAATCAGAAGGGACAAGGATCCTTTGGCTACACCTTC
cdr3_aa: CAWNQKGQGSFGYTF
v_call: TRBV30
d_call: .
clone_size: .
j_call: TRBJ1-2